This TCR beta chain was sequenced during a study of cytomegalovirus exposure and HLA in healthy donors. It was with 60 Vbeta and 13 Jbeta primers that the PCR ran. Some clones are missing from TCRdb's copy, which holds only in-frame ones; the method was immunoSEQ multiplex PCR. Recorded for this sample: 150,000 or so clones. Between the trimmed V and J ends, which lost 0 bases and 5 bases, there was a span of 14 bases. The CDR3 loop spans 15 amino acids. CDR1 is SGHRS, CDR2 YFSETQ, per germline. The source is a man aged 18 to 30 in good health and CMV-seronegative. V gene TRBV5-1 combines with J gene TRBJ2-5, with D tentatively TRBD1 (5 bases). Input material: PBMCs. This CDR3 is CASSLGPTRQETQYF. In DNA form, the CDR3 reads TGCGCCAGCAGCTTGGGACCGACTCGACAGGAGACCCAGTACTTC.